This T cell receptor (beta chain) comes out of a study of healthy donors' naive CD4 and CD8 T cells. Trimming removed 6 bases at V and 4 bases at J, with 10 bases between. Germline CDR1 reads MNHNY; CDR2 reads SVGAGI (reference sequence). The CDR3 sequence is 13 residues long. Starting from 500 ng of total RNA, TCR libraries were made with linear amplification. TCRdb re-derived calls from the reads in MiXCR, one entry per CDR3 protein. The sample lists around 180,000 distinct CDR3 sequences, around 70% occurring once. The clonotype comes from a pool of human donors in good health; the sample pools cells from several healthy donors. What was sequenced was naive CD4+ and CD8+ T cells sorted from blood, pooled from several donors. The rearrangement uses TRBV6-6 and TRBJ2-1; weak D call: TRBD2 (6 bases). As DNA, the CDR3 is TGTGCCAGCAGGACCCGGGGGTACAATGAGCAGTTCTTC. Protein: CASRTRGYNEQFF.